This T cell receptor beta chain emerged from a study of cytotoxic CD8 clonotypes in ibrutinib-treated CLL. In the study overall: Patients: around 11 relapsed/refractory, some 15 treatment-naive, under 18 IGHV unmutated. Partial response occurred in roughly 25 patients and complete response in 2; at median about 6 years, approximately 14 remained remitted and approximately twelve progressed.

Study results and caveats: The study found baseline clonality above age-matched healthy donors, tracking circulating CD8+ T-cell counts.

On this clone: The antigen remains unidentified.

This CDR3 is built from 16 residues. The germline CDR1 and CDR2 sequences are SQVTM and ANQGSEA. V gave up 0 bases and J gave up 4 bases, with 16 bases separating them. Researchers set a sequencing depth target of 1 in 200,000 to 1 in 1 million T cells. TCRdb's table, derived via immunoSEQ multiplex PCR, lists solely in-frame clones and lacks some. The table shows about 50,000 clones, with around three fifths occurring only once. This sequence was found in a human donor with chronic lymphocytic leukemia. The sample in question was PBMCs, obtained after 24 months of ibrutinib treatment. The J gene is TRBJ2-1, the V gene TRBV29-1, with D uncertain. CDR3 region: CSVEEWSQSEYNEQFF. CDR3 nucleotides: TGCAGCGTTGAAGAATGGAGCCAGTCAGAATACAATGAGCAGTTCTTC.